The entry below gives a single T cell receptor beta chain sequence along with its context. A case of COVID-19 had been met by exposed participants within 2 weeks before study entry. With 8 bases removed from V and 0 bases from J, the gap between germline ends came to 8 bases. The germline gives CDR1 ENHRY, CDR2 SYGVKD. The CDR3 spans 13 residues. This entry comes from a study of blood T cell repertoires in COVID-19. Study in general: Sites in the United States, Italy and Spain provided acute and convalescent COVID-19 samples.

In the original processing: Reference gene primer amplification gave estimated nucleated cell counts. Libraries were prepared by immunoSEQ multiplex PCR; TCRdb keeps only in-frame clonotypes and omits some of them. The D gene and trimming were derived from the DNA, and the V and J assignments and clone size from that table. The sample yields 350,000 to 450,000 clones, more than 70% seen once. This clonotype originated in a woman younger than 30 who had been exposed to COVID-19. V is TRBV10-3 and J is TRBJ1-3, with unresolved D. Sequencing was carried out using PBMCs or T cells enriched from blood (not recorded which). CDR3 sequence (DNA): TGTGCCATCGAGGAAAACTCTGGAAACACCATATATTTT. This sequence encodes CAIEENSGNTIYF.